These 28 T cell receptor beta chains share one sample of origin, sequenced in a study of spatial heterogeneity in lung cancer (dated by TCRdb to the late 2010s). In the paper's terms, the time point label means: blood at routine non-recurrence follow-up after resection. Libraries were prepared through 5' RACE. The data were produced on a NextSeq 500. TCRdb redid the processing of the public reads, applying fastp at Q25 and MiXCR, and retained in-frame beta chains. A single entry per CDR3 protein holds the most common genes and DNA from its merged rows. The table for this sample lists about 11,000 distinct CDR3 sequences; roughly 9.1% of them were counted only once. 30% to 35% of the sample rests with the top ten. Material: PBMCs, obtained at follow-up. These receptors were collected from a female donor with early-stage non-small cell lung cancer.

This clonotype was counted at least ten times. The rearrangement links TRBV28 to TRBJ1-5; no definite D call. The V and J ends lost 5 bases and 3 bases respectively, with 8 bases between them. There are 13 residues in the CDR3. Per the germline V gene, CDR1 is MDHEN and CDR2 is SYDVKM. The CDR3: CASSPAFNQPQHF. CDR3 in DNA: TGTGCCAGCAGTCCGGCATTCAATCAGCCCCAGCATTTT.

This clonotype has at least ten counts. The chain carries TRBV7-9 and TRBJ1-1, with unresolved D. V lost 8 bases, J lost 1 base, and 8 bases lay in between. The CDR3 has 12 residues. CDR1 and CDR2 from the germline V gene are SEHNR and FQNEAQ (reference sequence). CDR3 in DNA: TGTGCCAGCTCGGACCAGAACACTGAAGCTTTCTTT. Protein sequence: CASSDQNTEAFF.

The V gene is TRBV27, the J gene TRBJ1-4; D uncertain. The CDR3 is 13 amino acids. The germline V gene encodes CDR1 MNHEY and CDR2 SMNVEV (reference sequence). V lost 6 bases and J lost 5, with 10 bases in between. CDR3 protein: CASRRRLNEKLFF. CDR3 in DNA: TGTGCCAGCAGACGGCGATTAAATGAAAAACTGTTTTTT.

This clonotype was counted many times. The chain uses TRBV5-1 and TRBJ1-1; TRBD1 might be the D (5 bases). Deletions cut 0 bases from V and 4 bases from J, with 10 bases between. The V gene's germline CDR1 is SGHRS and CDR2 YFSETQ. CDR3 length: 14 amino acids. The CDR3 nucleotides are TGCGCCAGCAGCTTGGGCACTGGGGCCACTGAAGCTTTCTTT. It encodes CASSLGTGATEAFF.

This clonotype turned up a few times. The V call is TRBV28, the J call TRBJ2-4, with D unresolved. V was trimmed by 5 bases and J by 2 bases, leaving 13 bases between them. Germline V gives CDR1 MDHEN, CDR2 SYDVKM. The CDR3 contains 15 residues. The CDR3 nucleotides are TGTGCCAGCAGTCCCCAAGGCGGCTCCAAAAACATTCAGTACTTC. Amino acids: CASSPQGGSKNIQYF.

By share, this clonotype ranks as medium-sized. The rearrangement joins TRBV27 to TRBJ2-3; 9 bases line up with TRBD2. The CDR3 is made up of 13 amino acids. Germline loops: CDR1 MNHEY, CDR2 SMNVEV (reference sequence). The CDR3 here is CATSGGGSDTQYF. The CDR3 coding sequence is TGTGCGACTAGCGGAGGGGGTTCAGATACGCAGTATTTT.

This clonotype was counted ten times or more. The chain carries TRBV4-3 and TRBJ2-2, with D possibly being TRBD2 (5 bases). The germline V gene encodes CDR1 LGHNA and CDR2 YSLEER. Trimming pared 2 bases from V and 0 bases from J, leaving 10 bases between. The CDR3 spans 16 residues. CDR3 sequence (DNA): TGCGCCAGCAGCCAATTAGCGAGCGCGAACACCGGGGAGCTGTTTTTT. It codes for CASSQLASANTGELFF.

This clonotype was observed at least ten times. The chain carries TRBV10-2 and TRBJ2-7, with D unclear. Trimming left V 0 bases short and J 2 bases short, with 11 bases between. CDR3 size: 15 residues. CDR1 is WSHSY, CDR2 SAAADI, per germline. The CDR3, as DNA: TGCGCCAGCAGTGAGTCGAGTGGGCTCACCTACGAGCAGTACGTC. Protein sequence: CASSESSGLTYEQYV.

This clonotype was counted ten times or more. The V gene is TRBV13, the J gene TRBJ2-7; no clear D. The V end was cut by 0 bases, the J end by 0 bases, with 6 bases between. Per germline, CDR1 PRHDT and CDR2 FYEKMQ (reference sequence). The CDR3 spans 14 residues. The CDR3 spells CASSLGASSYEQYV. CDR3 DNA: TGTGCCAGCAGCTTAGGGGCGAGCTCCTACGAGCAGTACGTC.

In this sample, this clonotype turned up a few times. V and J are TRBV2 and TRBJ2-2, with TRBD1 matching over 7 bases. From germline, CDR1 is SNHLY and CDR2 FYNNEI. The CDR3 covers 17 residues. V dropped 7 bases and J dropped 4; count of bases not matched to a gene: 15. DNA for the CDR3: TGTGCCAGCAATGGGAGACAGGGTACCTTGGGCACCGGGGAGCTGTTTTTT. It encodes CASNGRQGTLGTGELFF. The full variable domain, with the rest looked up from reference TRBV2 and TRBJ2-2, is EPEVTQTPSHQVTQMGQEVILRCVPISNHLYFYWYRQILGQKVEFLVSFYNNEISEKSEIFDDQFSVERPDGSNFTLKIRSTKLEDSAMYFCASNGRQGTLGTGELFFGEGSRLTVL.

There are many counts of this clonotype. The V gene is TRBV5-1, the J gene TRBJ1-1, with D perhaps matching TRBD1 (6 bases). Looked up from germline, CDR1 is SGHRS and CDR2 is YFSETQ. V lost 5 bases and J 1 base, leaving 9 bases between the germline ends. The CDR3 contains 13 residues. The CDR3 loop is CASRGAGNTEAFF. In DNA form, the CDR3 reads TGCGCCAGCAGGGGGGCCGGGAACACTGAAGCTTTCTTT.

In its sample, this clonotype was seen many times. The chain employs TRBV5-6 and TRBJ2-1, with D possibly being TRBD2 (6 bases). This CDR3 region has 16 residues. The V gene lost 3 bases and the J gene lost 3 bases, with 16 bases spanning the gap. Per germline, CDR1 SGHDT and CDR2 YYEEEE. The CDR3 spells CASSSEGLFFYNEQFF. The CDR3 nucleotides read TGTGCCAGCAGCTCCGAGGGACTGTTCTTCTACAATGAGCAGTTCTTC.

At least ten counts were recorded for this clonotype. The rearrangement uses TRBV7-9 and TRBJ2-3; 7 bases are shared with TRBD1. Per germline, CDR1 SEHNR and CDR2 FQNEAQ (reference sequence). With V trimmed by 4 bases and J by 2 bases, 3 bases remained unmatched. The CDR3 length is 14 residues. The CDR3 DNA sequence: TGTGCCAGCAGCTCGGGACAGTACACAGATACGCAGTATTTT. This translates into CASSSGQYTDTQYF.

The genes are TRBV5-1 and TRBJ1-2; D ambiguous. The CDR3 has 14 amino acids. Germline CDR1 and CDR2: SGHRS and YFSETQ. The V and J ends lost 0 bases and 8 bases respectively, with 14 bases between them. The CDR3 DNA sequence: TGCGCCAGCAGCTTGGCACGGGCCACTGGGGGCTACACCTTC. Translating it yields CASSLARATGGYTF.

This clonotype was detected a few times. CDR3 loop: CASSVGLAGVFRENNEQFF. In DNA form, the CDR3 reads TGTGCCAGCAGCGTAGGACTAGCGGGAGTATTTAGGGAGAACAATGAGCAGTTCTTC. The V and J genes are TRBV9 and TRBJ2-1, with 12 bases lining up with TRBD2. Germline CDR1 is SGDLS and CDR2 is YYNGEE. The CDR3 totals 19 residues. Germline trimming cut 0 bases from V and 5 bases from J; bases unmatched to any gene: 12.

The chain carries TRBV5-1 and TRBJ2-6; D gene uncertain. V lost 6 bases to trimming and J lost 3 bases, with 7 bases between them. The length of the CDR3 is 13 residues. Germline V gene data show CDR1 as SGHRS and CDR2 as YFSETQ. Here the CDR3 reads CASTRNGANVLTF. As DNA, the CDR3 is TGCGCCAGCACCCGGAATGGGGCCAACGTCCTGACTTTC.

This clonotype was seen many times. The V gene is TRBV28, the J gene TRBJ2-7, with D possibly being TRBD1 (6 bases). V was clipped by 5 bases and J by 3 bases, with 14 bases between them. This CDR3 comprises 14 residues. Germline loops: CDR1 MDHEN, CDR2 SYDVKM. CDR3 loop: CASSTRQEDYEQYF. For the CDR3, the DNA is TGTGCCAGCAGTACAAGACAGGAGGACTACGAGCAGTACTTC.

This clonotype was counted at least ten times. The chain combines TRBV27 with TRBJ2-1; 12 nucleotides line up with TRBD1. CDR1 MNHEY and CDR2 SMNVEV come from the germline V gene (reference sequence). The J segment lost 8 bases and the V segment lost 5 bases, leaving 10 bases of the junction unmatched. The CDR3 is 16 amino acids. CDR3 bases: TGTGCCAGCAGTGCCTCTCCGGGACAGGGGGCTTATGAGCAGTTCTTC. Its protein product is CASSASPGQGAYEQFF.

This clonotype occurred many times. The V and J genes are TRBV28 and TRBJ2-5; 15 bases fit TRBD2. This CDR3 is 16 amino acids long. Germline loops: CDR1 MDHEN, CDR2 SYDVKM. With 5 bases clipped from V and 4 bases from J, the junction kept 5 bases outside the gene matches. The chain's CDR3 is CASSPGTSGGPETQYF. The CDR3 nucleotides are TGTGCCAGCAGTCCCGGGACTAGCGGGGGGCCAGAGACCCAGTACTTC.

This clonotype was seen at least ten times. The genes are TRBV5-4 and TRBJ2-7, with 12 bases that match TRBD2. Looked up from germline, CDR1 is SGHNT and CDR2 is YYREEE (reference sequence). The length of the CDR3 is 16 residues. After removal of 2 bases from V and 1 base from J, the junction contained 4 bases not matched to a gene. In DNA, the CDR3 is TGTGCCAGCAGCTTCGACCTAGCGGGAGGGTCCTACGAGCAGTACTTC. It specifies CASSFDLAGGSYEQYF.

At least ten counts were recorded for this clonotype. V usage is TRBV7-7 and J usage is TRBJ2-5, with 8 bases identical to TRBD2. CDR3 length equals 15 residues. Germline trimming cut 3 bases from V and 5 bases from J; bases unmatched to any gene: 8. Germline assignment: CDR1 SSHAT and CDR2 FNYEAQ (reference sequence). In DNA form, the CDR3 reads TGTGCCAGCAGCTTCACGGGGGGGCCTCCGGAGACCCAGTACTTC. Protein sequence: CASSFTGGPPETQYF.

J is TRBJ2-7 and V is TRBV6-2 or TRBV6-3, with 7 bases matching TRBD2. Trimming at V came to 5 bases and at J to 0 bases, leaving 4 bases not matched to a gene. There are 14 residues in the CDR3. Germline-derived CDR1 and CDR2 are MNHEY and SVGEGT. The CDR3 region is CASSHRTSSYEQYF. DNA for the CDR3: TGTGCCAGCAGTCACCGGACTAGCTCCTACGAGCAGTACTTC.

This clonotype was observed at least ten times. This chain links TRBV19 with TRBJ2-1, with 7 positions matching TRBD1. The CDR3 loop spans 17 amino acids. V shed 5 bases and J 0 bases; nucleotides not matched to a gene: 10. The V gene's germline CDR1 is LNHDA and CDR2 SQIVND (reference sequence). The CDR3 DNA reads TGTGCCAGTAGTGCCCGCCTACAGGGGCGCTCCTACAATGAGCAGTTCTTC. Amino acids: CASSARLQGRSYNEQFF.

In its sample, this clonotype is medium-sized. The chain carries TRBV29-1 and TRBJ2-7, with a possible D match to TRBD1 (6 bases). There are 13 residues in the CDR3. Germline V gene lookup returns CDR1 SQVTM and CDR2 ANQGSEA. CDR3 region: CSVEEFTGYEQYV. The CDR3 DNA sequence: TGCAGCGTAGAAGAATTTACAGGGTACGAGCAGTACGTC.

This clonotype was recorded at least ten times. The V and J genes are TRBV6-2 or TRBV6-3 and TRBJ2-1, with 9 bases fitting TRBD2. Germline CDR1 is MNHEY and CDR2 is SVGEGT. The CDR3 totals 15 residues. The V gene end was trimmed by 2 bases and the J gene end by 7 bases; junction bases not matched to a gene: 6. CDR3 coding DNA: TGTGCCAGCAGTTACGGGGCTAGCGGGACGAATGAGCAGTTCTTC. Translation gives CASSYGASGTNEQFF.

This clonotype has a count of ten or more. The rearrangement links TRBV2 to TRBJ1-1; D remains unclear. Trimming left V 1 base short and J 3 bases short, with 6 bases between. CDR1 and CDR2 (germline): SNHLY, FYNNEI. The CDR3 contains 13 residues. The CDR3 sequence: CASSEEGDTEAFF. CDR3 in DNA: TGTGCCAGCAGTGAAGAGGGTGACACTGAAGCTTTCTTT.

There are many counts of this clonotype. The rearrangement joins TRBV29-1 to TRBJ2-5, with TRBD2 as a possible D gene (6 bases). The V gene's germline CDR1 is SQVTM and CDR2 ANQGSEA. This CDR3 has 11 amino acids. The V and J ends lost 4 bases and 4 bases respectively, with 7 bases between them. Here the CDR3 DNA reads TGCAGCGTTGCGGAGGGAGAGACCCAGTACTTC. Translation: CSVAEGETQYF.

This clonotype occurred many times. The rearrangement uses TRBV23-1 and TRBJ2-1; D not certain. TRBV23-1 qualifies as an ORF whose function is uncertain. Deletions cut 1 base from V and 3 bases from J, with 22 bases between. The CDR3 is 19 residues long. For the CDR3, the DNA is TGCGCCAGCAGTCAATTCAGAAGAGGCGGTCTAGACAACTACAATGAGCAGTTCTTC. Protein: CASSQFRRGGLDNYNEQFF.